The 10 T cell receptor beta chains below all came from one sample that was sequenced in a study of shared T cell receptors in the human thymus. Sequencing was performed with immunoSEQ multiplex PCR; in TCRdb, only in-frame clones are kept and a portion is missing. This table holds 63,000 or so clones, about 95% found once. The sequencing sample was made of thymocytes. These receptors came from a human donor.

The gene calls are TRBV7-2 and TRBJ1-2; 8 bases agree with TRBD1. The junction had 4 bases not matched to a gene; V was cut back by 2 bases and J by 2 bases. CDR1 SGHTA and CDR2 FQGNSA come from the germline V gene. The CDR3 extends over 15 amino acids. The CDR3 bases are TGTGCCAGCAGCTTACACAGGGGGTTAAACTATGGCTACACCTTC. Its protein is CASSLHRGLNYGYTF.

The rearrangement uses TRBV21-1 and TRBJ2-7; TRBD1 was called by the table and not checked on the DNA. TRBV21-1 is flagged as a pseudogene. The CDR3 length is 15 residues. The CDR3 DNA follows: TGTGCCAGCAGCGGCCCCCAGTCGCCATTCTACGAGCAGTACTTC. Amino acids: CASSGPQSPFYEQYF.

The J gene is TRBJ2-7, the V gene TRBV5-6; TRBD1 agrees at 10 bases. The CDR3 is 17 residues long. Germline CDR1 reads SGHDT; CDR2 reads YYEEEE. Losses at the gene ends were 2 bases for V and 2 bases for J; bases not matched to a gene: 10. The DNA of the CDR3 is TGTGCCAGCAGCTTCCTAACTAAGACAGGGGGCACCTACGAGCAGTACTTC. Amino acids: CASSFLTKTGGTYEQYF. Looking up the rest from reference TRBV5-6 and TRBJ2-7 gives the full variable domain: DAGVTQSPTHLIKTRGQQVTLRCSPKSGHDTVSWYQQALGQGPQFIFQYYEEEERQRGNFPDRFSGHQFPNYSSELNVNALLLGDSALYLCASSFLTKTGGTYEQYFGPGTRLTVT.

The V call is TRBV19, the J call TRBJ2-7; 7 nucleotides line up with TRBD2. This CDR3 region has 13 residues. The germline V gene encodes CDR1 LNHDA and CDR2 SQIVND (reference sequence). Losses at the gene ends were 3 bases for V and 3 bases for J; bases not matched to a gene: 2. The CDR3 sequence is CASSMGGNYEQYF. CDR3 nucleotide sequence: TGTGCCAGTAGTATGGGGGGGAACTACGAGCAGTACTTC.

This chain links TRBV27 with TRBJ1-1, with unresolved D. Germline CDR1 MNHEY, CDR2 SMNVEV (reference sequence). The CDR3 runs to 18 residues. V was trimmed by 0 bases and J by 0 bases, leaving 17 bases between them. The CDR3 spells CASSLSRRSDKMNTEAFF. The CDR3 DNA follows: TGTGCCAGCAGTTTATCGAGGAGGTCCGATAAGATGAACACTGAAGCTTTCTTT.

This rearrangement joins TRBV27 to TRBJ1-2; 7 positions match TRBD1. The CDR3 has 15 amino acids. Germline V gene lookup returns CDR1 MNHEY and CDR2 SMNVEV (reference sequence). The V segment lost 6 bases and the J segment 2 bases; nucleotides outside the gene matches: 9. The CDR3 nucleotides are TGTGCCAGCAGCAAGGGGGCGCCTGTCAACTATGGCTACACCTTC. Amino acid sequence: CASSKGAPVNYGYTF.

This clone was seen a single time. The chain joins TRBV12-5 to TRBJ2-5; 9 bases align to TRBD2. Germline V lookup: CDR1 LGHNT, CDR2 FRNRAP. The trim removed 6 bases at V and 3 bases at J, leaving 11 bases unmatched. The CDR3 extends over 16 amino acids. The CDR3: CASGKAGGVDEETQYF. The CDR3 DNA reads TGTGCTAGTGGGAAGGCGGGGGGGGTCGATGAAGAGACCCAGTACTTC.

This sequence joins TRBV11-3 and TRBJ1-5; 7 bases map to TRBD1. V trimming: 3 bases; J trimming: 3 bases; junction bases outside the gene matches: 8. The CDR3 extends over 16 amino acids. In germline, CDR1 is SGHNT, CDR2 YENEEA. The DNA of the CDR3 is TGTGCCAGCAGCTTTTTAAGGGGGCGATACAATCAGCCCCAGCATTTT. This translates into CASSFLRGRYNQPQHF.

The V and J genes are TRBV15 and TRBJ2-7; unclear D gene. The ends were cut back, 3 bases at V and 3 bases at J, with 6 bases in the middle. The CDR3 is made up of 12 amino acids. The germline gives CDR1 LNHNV, CDR2 YYDKDF (reference sequence). The CDR3, as DNA: TGTGCCACCAGCAGGGGCTACTACGAGCAGTACTTC. It encodes CATSRGYYEQYF.

The J gene is TRBJ1-3, the V gene TRBV5-1; 11 nucleotides align to TRBD1. The CDR3 is made up of 19 amino acids. V lost 4 bases and J lost 0; bases outside the gene matches: 12. In germline, CDR1 is SGHRS, CDR2 YFSETQ. This CDR3 reads CASSGRGQGASDSGNTIYF. The CDR3 coding sequence is TGCGCCAGCAGCGGGAGAGGACAGGGGGCCTCAGACTCTGGAAACACCATATATTTT. Using reference TRBV5-1 and TRBJ1-3 for the parts outside the CDR3, the full variable domain is KAGVTQTPRYLIKTRGQQVTLSCSPISGHRSVSWYQQTPGQGLQFLFEYFSETQRNKGNFPGRFSGRQFSNSRSEMNVSTLELGDSALYLCASSGRGQGASDSGNTIYFGEGSWLTVV.